Listed below are T cell receptor beta chains from one sample, sequenced in a study of identical twins. TCRdb recomputed calls from the 5' RACE reads with MiXCR, one row per CDR3 protein. The sample consists of fewer than 650,000 distinct CDR3 sequences, 7.1% of them appearing once. The data were also submitted as part of a second study, on yellow fever vaccine responses in identical twins.

Sequencing was carried out using PBMCs. The receptors come from a woman between 18 and 29 years old in good health. The CDR3 runs from the conserved cysteine through the conserved F or W. Fields, in order: V gene, D gene, J gene, CDR3 protein. D genes are given only for firm matches.

V: TRBV29-1; D: -; J: TRBJ2-1; CDR3: CSVEAWGDEQFF
V: TRBV29-1; D: -; J: TRBJ2-3; CDR3: CSVETSASWADTQYF
V: TRBV20-1; D: TRBD1; J: TRBJ1-2; CDR3: CSAPDRNDYGYTF
V: TRBV9; D: TRBD1; J: TRBJ1-1; CDR3: CASSVTGTGNTEAFF
V: TRBV7-9; D: -; J: TRBJ2-1; CDR3: CASSLELLPYNEQFF
V: TRBV7-2; D: -; J: TRBJ2-7; CDR3: CASSLAVGSSYEQYF
V: TRBV2; D: TRBD1; J: TRBJ1-4; CDR3: CASSERDRVEKLFF
V: TRBV12-3/TRBV12-4; D: -; J: TRBJ1-2; CDR3: CASSPRQSTNYGYTF
V: TRBV12-3/TRBV12-4; D: -; J: TRBJ1-5; CDR3: CASNKGNQPQHF
V: TRBV7-8; D: -; J: TRBJ2-3; CDR3: CASSPRAGLTDTQYF
V: TRBV13; D: -; J: TRBJ2-1; CDR3: CASSLVGEDEQFF
V: TRBV11-1; D: -; J: TRBJ2-3; CDR3: CASSPQQDGTDTQYF
V: TRBV6-1; D: TRBD1; J: TRBJ2-1; CDR3: CASSLRDSHYNEQFF
V: TRBV23-1; D: -; J: TRBJ2-2; CDR3: CASSLTFSPYTGELFF
V: TRBV28; D: -; J: TRBJ1-2; CDR3: CATILRSNYGYTF
V: TRBV7-9; D: -; J: TRBJ1-1; CDR3: CASSFRGAQNTEAFF
V: TRBV6-1; D: -; J: TRBJ2-1; CDR3: CASSPDLGLYNEQFF
V: TRBV5-6; D: TRBD1; J: TRBJ2-1; CDR3: CASSSMTGPYNEQFF
V: TRBV28; D: TRBD1; J: TRBJ2-1; CDR3: CASSNRGNVYNEQFF
V: TRBV5-1; D: TRBD1; J: TRBJ2-7; CDR3: CASSLVFLLAGTEGYEQYF
V: TRBV5-1; D: -; J: TRBJ2-7; CDR3: CASSLVEGGEQYF
V: TRBV5-1; D: TRBD1; J: TRBJ1-6; CDR3: CASSWRTGGDSPLHF
V: TRBV4-1; D: TRBD1; J: TRBJ1-2; CDR3: CASSQPGQGVGYTF
V: TRBV7-3; D: -; J: TRBJ2-1; CDR3: CASSHGGAAYNEQFF
V: TRBV9; D: -; J: TRBJ2-7; CDR3: CASSESGLAGYEQYF
V: TRBV28; D: TRBD2; J: TRBJ2-1; CDR3: CASRPLRGGSYEQFF
V: TRBV6-1; D: -; J: TRBJ1-2; CDR3: CASSGAGGRINYGYTF
V: TRBV6-1; D: -; J: TRBJ2-1; CDR3: CASSPVRADEQFF
V: TRBV20-1; D: TRBD2; J: TRBJ2-4; CDR3: CSALPGLAGVISWTAKNIQYF
V: TRBV20-1; D: TRBD1; J: TRBJ1-2; CDR3: CSAPRTGAFFGYTF
V: TRBV18; D: -; J: TRBJ2-1; CDR3: CASSRGVQYEQFF
V: TRBV9; D: -; J: TRBJ1-2; CDR3: CASSVASNYGYTF
V: TRBV27; D: TRBD2; J: TRBJ2-1; CDR3: CASSFGLAGGGEQFF
V: TRBV12-3/TRBV12-4; D: -; J: TRBJ2-2; CDR3: CASSFGQRANTGELFF
V: TRBV27; D: TRBD2; J: TRBJ2-3; CDR3: CASSPTAGDFTDTQYF
V: TRBV19; D: -; J: TRBJ1-2; CDR3: CASSPSTDSGGYTF
V: TRBV6-1; D: -; J: TRBJ2-1; CDR3: CASRKWTEIRGDEQFF
V: TRBV15; D: -; J: TRBJ2-3; CDR3: CATSSPRGDRKGTDTQYF
V: TRBV5-1; D: -; J: TRBJ2-2; CDR3: CASRITPVGNTGELFF
V: TRBV6-5; D: TRBD1; J: TRBJ1-5; CDR3: CASRLQGNQPQHF
V: TRBV5-6; D: -; J: TRBJ2-5; CDR3: CASSRTGSQETQYF
V: TRBV3-1; D: TRBD2; J: TRBJ2-7; CDR3: CASSPLLAGAYEQYF
V: TRBV21-1; D: -; J: TRBJ1-5; CDR3: CASSKARQDEQPQHF
V: TRBV5-1; D: -; J: TRBJ2-1; CDR3: CASSVGGILDEQFF
V: TRBV12-3/TRBV12-4; D: TRBD2; J: TRBJ2-2; CDR3: CASDHNRAGGPGTGELFF
V: TRBV29-1; D: TRBD2; J: TRBJ2-1; CDR3: CSAGTSAYNEQFF
V: TRBV20-1; D: TRBD2; J: TRBJ2-1; CDR3: CSARDGDYIGDEQFF
V: TRBV12-3/TRBV12-4; D: -; J: TRBJ1-1; CDR3: CASSLGPGTRSSFF
V: TRBV5-1; D: TRBD2; J: TRBJ2-2; CDR3: CASESKGLADGELFF
V: TRBV29-1; D: -; J: TRBJ1-2; CDR3: CSVEGGYYGYTF
V: TRBV15; D: -; J: TRBJ1-5; CDR3: CATSRGGQFRNQPQHF
V: TRBV5-1; D: -; J: TRBJ2-1; CDR3: CASSPRRRSSYNEQFF
V: TRBV7-9; D: -; J: TRBJ2-5; CDR3: CASSSQGIETQYF
V: TRBV12-3/TRBV12-4; D: TRBD1; J: TRBJ1-1; CDR3: CASSNTGGISEAFF
V: TRBV13; D: TRBD2; J: TRBJ2-2; CDR3: CASSLGNPLADPNTGELFF
V: TRBV4-1; D: -; J: TRBJ2-1; CDR3: CASSQEWGLRNEQFF
V: TRBV12-3/TRBV12-4; D: -; J: TRBJ1-5; CDR3: CASSPQDSNQPQHF
V: TRBV7-2; D: TRBD2; J: TRBJ2-7; CDR3: CASSPSGGQFYEQYF
V: TRBV27; D: -; J: TRBJ1-1; CDR3: CASRLTLTGLNTEAFF
V: TRBV7-6; D: -; J: TRBJ2-7; CDR3: CASSASGRYEQYF